The 21 T cell receptor beta chains below all came from one sample that was sequenced in a study of T cells in localized non-small cell lung cancer. Method: immunoSEQ multiplex PCR; TCRdb's copy keeps in-frame clones and lacks some. The data hold around 41,000 clones, with 85% to 90% observed a single time. Sample: peripheral blood, taken before any cancer treatment. These receptors were taken from a female donor older than 55 with stage I squamous cell lung carcinoma.

J is TRBJ1-6 and V is TRBV5-4; D is uncertain. This CDR3 is built from 13 residues. Germline CDR1 is SGHNT and CDR2 is YYREEE (reference sequence). Trimming shortened V by 4 bases and J by 7 bases, and 9 bases separated the two germline ends. Written as DNA, the CDR3 is TGTGCCAGCAGCCGTGATAGGAATTCACCCCTCCACTTT. The encoded protein is CASSRDRNSPLHF.

The chain links TRBV10-2 to TRBJ2-3, with TRBD2 as a possible D gene (6 bases). From germline, CDR1 is WSHSY and CDR2 SAAADI. The CDR3 has 15 residues. The V gene lost 0 bases and the J gene lost 0 bases, with 7 bases spanning the gap. DNA for the CDR3: TGCGCCAGCAGTGAGTCCACTAGCAGCACAGATACGCAGTATTTT. Its translation: CASSESTSSTDTQYF.

By share, this clone counts as medium-sized. The J gene is TRBJ2-7, the V gene TRBV9, with 12 positions matching TRBD2. V dropped 1 base and J dropped 5; count of bases not matched to a gene: 4. The germline V gene encodes CDR1 SGDLS and CDR2 YYNGEE. The CDR3 runs to 15 residues. The CDR3 coding sequence is TGTGCCAGCAGCGTAACTAGCGGGAGGTTCGACGAGCAGTACTTC. It is translated as CASSVTSGRFDEQYF.

The chain is built from TRBV6-5 and TRBJ1-5; D not resolved. Trimming took off 6 bases at V and 4 bases at J, with 10 bases between the two ends. CDR3 length equals 13 residues. In germline, CDR1 is MNHEY, CDR2 SVGAGI. The CDR3 protein is CASSLTRNQPQHF. The DNA for the CDR3 is TGTGCCAGCAGCCTTACACGGAATCAGCCCCAGCATTTT.

The chain carries TRBV4-2 and TRBJ1-5; TRBD1 matches 8 bases. J gave up 5 bases and V 1 base, and 4 bases lay outside the gene matches. There are 15 residues in the CDR3. Germline CDR1 LGHNA, CDR2 YNFKEQ. Written as DNA, the CDR3 is TGTGCCAGCAGCCAAGGTCCAGGGGGCGATCAGCCCCAGCATTTT. Its translation: CASSQGPGGDQPQHF.

V and J are TRBV9 and TRBJ2-1; possibly TRBD1 or TRBD2 for D (6 bases each). The CDR3 is 16 residues long. Germline values: CDR1 SGDLS, CDR2 YYNGEE. V lost 3 bases, J lost 0 bases, and 13 bases lay in between. CDR3 nucleotides: TGTGCCAGCAGCGCCGAAGGGGGGAGCTCCTACAATGAGCAGTTCTTC. Amino acids: CASSAEGGSSYNEQFF. Combining the CDR3 with reference TRBV9 and TRBJ2-1 gives the whole variable domain DSGVTQTPKHLITATGQRVTLRCSPRSGDLSVYWYQQSLDQGLQFLIQYYNGEERAKGNILERFSAQQFPDLHSELNLSSLELGDSALYFCASSAEGGSSYNEQFFGPGTRLTVL.

This sequence joins TRBV5-1 and TRBJ1-1; D unresolved. This CDR3 region has 12 residues. Trimming pared 6 bases from V and 2 bases from J, leaving 8 bases between. From germline, CDR1 is SGHRS and CDR2 YFSETQ. The CDR3 reads CASKPGNTEAFF. CDR3 nucleotide sequence: TGCGCCAGCAAGCCGGGAAACACTGAAGCTTTCTTT.

This chain uses TRBV5-1 with TRBJ2-5; TRBD2 matches 7 bases. Trimming at V came to 4 bases and at J to 1 base, leaving 4 bases not matched to a gene. The V gene's germline CDR1 is SGHRS and CDR2 YFSETQ. This CDR3 has 14 residues. The CDR3 DNA is TGCGCCAGCAGCCGGACTAGAGGCCAAGAGACCCAGTACTTC. Its translation: CASSRTRGQETQYF.

The chain employs TRBV7-3 and TRBJ2-7, with TRBD2 matching 7 bases. Germline assignment: CDR1 SGHTA and CDR2 FQGTGA. This CDR3 has 15 residues. Trimming at V came to 1 base and at J to 4 bases, leaving 7 bases not matched to a gene. This CDR3 is CASSLNGGSLYEQYF. The CDR3 bases are TGTGCCAGCAGCTTAAATGGCGGGAGTTTATACGAGCAGTACTTC. The entire variable domain, with the rest obtained from reference TRBV7-3 and TRBJ2-7, is as follows: GAGVSQTPSNKVTEKGKYVELRCDPISGHTALYWYRQSLGQGPEFLIYFQGTGAADDSGLPNDRFFAVRPEGSVSTLKIQRTERGDSAVYLCASSLNGGSLYEQYFGPGTRLTVT.

This chain uses TRBV9 with TRBJ2-2; D may match TRBD1 or TRBD2 (5 bases each). The CDR3 loop spans 15 amino acids. CDR1 is SGDLS, CDR2 YYNGEE, per germline. Deletions cut 4 bases from V and 7 bases from J, with 17 bases between. The DNA of the CDR3 is TGTGCCAGCAGCTTACGATCAGGGAGCGGCGGGGAGCTGTTTTTT. Translated, it gives CASSLRSGSGGELFF.

The V gene is TRBV19, the J gene TRBJ2-3, with 7 bases fitting TRBD2. Germline V gene lookup returns CDR1 LNHDA and CDR2 SQIVND (reference sequence). J gave up 7 bases and V 5 bases, and 15 bases lay outside the gene matches. This CDR3 has 16 amino acids. As DNA, the CDR3 is TGTGCCAGTAGTGGACCTTTGGCGGGAGACACTAATACGCAGTATTTT. Translating gives CASSGPLAGDTNTQYF.

This clone was found a few times. This chain connects TRBV6-1 to TRBJ1-4, with a possible D match to TRBD1 (5 bases). The CDR3 sequence is 15 residues long. Trimming pared 1 base from V and 8 bases from J, leaving 14 bases between. Germline V gene data show CDR1 as MNHNS and CDR2 as SASEGT. The CDR3 is CASSEGPGRREKLFF. CDR3 sequence (DNA): TGTGCCAGCAGTGAAGGCCCGGGACGCAGGGAAAAACTGTTTTTT.

The V gene is TRBV2, the J gene TRBJ2-1, with TRBD2 matching 11 bases. CDR3 length: 15 amino acids. Germline loops: CDR1 SNHLY, CDR2 FYNNEI. V was clipped by 5 bases and J by 6 bases; unmatched bases: 6. The CDR3 coding sequence is TGTGCCAGCAGTCCCGGGACTAGCGGTTTCAATGAGCAGTTCTTC. Amino acid sequence: CASSPGTSGFNEQFF. The full variable domain, its missing parts supplied by reference TRBV2 and TRBJ2-1, is EPEVTQTPSHQVTQMGQEVILRCVPISNHLYFYWYRQILGQKVEFLVSFYNNEISEKSEIFDDQFSVERPDGSNFTLKIRSTKLEDSAMYFCASSPGTSGFNEQFFGPGTRLTVL.

The chain carries TRBV7-9 and TRBJ1-1; TRBD1 matches 10 bases. Trimming took 5 bases from V and 4 from J; bases not matched to a gene: 10. The germline V gene has CDR1 SEHNR and CDR2 FQNEAQ (reference sequence). The CDR3 has 16 amino acids. The CDR3 DNA reads TGTGCCAGCAGCAAGACAGGGGGCTATTTGGGCACTGAAGCTTTCTTT. Translated: CASSKTGGYLGTEAFF.

The rearrangement links TRBV9 to TRBJ2-2; 7 nucleotides line up with TRBD2. Per the germline V gene, CDR1 is SGDLS and CDR2 is YYNGEE. The CDR3 extends over 15 amino acids. J was trimmed by 7 bases and V by 0 bases; bases with no gene match: 6. Here the CDR3 reads CASSVALAKNGELFF. The CDR3 DNA is TGTGCCAGCAGCGTAGCACTAGCGAAAAACGGGGAGCTGTTTTTT.

This clone occurred once. V gene TRBV6-6 combines with J gene TRBJ1-5; D not certain. The germline CDR1 and CDR2 sequences are MNHNY and SVGAGI (reference sequence). V lost 2 bases to trimming and J lost 0 bases, with 5 bases between them. CDR3 length equals 14 residues. The CDR3 DNA sequence: TGTGCCAGCAGTTACCGAGATAGCAATCAGCCCCAGCATTTT. It encodes CASSYRDSNQPQHF.

The rearrangement uses TRBV4-2 and TRBJ2-2; TRBD2 is a possible D gene (6 bases). The germline V gene encodes CDR1 LGHNA and CDR2 YNFKEQ. Trimming took 4 bases from V and 6 from J, leaving 12 bases between them. The length of the CDR3 is 14 residues. CDR3 coding DNA: TGTGCCAGCAGCCCCGCTAGCGTCGCCGGGGAGCTGTTTTTT. It specifies CASSPASVAGELFF.

V is TRBV4-1 and J is TRBJ1-3; D is ambiguous. V was clipped by 4 bases and J by 0 bases, with 10 bases between them. CDR1 MGHRA and CDR2 YSYEKL come from the germline V gene. The length of the CDR3 is 15 residues. In DNA form, the CDR3 reads TGCGCCAGCAGCCTTTCTCTGAGCTCTGGAAACACCATATATTTT. Translating it yields CASSLSLSSGNTIYF.

This rearrangement joins TRBV4-3 to TRBJ1-6; 9 bases match TRBD1. This CDR3 contains 17 residues. Germline lookup yields CDR1 LGHNA and CDR2 YSLEER. V trimming: 4 bases; J trimming: 3 bases; junction bases outside the gene matches: 7. The CDR3 sequence: CASSRETGQGYNSPLHF. As DNA, the CDR3 is TGCGCCAGCAGCCGAGAAACGGGACAGGGCTATAATTCACCCCTCCACTTT.

The V call is TRBV15, the J call TRBJ1-4, with D possibly being TRBD1 (5 bases). The CDR3 contains 17 residues. Trimming removed 0 bases at V and 8 bases at J, with 19 bases between. Germline CDR1 LNHNV, CDR2 YYDKDF (reference sequence). This CDR3 reads CATSRDRGQALVEKLFF. The CDR3 DNA reads as TGTGCCACCAGCAGAGATAGGGGCCAGGCTCTTGTCGAAAAACTGTTTTTT.

This clone came up a few times. This chain joins TRBV7-8 and TRBJ1-2; 7 bases fit TRBD1. Germline CDR1 reads SGHVS; CDR2 reads FQNEAQ. After removal of 3 bases from V and 6 bases from J, the junction contained 16 bases not matched to a gene. This CDR3 is built from 17 residues. DNA for the CDR3: TGTGCCAGCAGCTTGGGCCGCCGGCGGGGGACAGCGGATGGCTACACCTTC. It is translated as CASSLGRRRGTADGYTF.